This T cell receptor (beta chain) emerged from a study of OX40 agonist ivuxolimab in advanced cancers. Study-wide points: On average, CD8+ T cells showed a greater number of expanded clones than CD4+.

Data came from immunoSEQ multiplex PCR; TCRdb stores just in-frame clones and leaves some out. The sample includes about 76,000 clones, more than 85% of them seen just once. Regarding this clone: Its cognate antigen is unknown.

V trimming: 0 bases; J trimming: 4 bases; junction bases outside the gene matches: 0. CDR1 is MNHEY and CDR2 is SVGAGI in the germline V gene. This CDR3 is 15 amino acids long. This TCR was sampled from an adult with an advanced solid tumor such as melanoma, head and neck, liver or kidney cancer. The sequencing here drew on CD4+ or CD8+ T cells sorted from blood, taken in a trial of the OX40 agonist ivuxolimab. The chain is built from TRBV6-5 and TRBJ2-1, with 10 positions matching TRBD2. CDR3 protein: CASSYSTSGYNEQFF. The CDR3 DNA is TGTGCCAGCAGTTACTCGACTAGCGGGTACAATGAGCAGTTCTTC.